The clone carrying this T cell receptor (beta chain) was counted between two and nine times. As yet, its antigen is unknown. The source of the sample is a study of human T cells and chemical hapten exposure. Broader study findings: Significantly greater numbers of large CDR3 similarity clusters came from expanded TCRs than from controls.

Time point specified: pre-sensitization, week 0. Specified treatment: therapeutic diphenylcyclopropenone sensitization with weekly scalp DPC. Per the study methods: With a range of roughly 20,000 to 690,600, the median per sample was about 92,000 TCRs. From the RACE reads, TCRdb called clonotypes with MiXCR, one entry per CDR3 protein. The V and J calls here are based on TCRdb, not the publication. The sample carries some 360,000 distinct CDR3 sequences, roughly 5% recorded once. The sequenced sample was whole blood, obtained in connection with sensitization to the hapten diphenylcyclopropenone (DPC). The sequence was collected from a woman between 45 and 60 years old with alopecia areata. Some clones in this sample may be carry-over from other donors' samples.

CDR3 loop: CSVEGTLNTEAFF. CDR3 DNA sequence: TGCAGCGTTGAAGGGACATTGAACACTGAAGCTTTCTTT. The chain recombines TRBV29-1 with TRBJ1-1; tentative D call: TRBD1 (5 bases). Trimming cost V 1 base and J 0 bases, with 6 bases left between them. Germline assignment: CDR1 SQVTM and CDR2 ANQGSEA. This CDR3 contains 13 residues. Full variable domain (remainder filled in from reference TRBV29-1 and TRBJ1-1): SAVISQKPSRDICQRGTSLTIQCQVDSQVTMMFWYRQQPGQSLTLIATANQGSEATYESGFVIDKFPISRPNLTFSTLTVSNMSPEDSSIYLCSVEGTLNTEAFFGQGTRLTVV.